The 24 T cell receptor beta chains below were found in one sample sequenced in a study of shared clonotypes between healthy human individuals. Clones were sequenced by immunoSEQ multiplex PCR, and TCRdb holds only the in-frame ones, with some missing. The table records 2 million to 2.5 million clones, 93% of them present only once. What was sequenced was naive CD4+ T cells from PBMCs. Indicated subset: CD45RA+ positively selected. The receptors derive from a man between 18 and 29 years old in good health. Some clones in this sample may be carry-over from other donors' samples.

In regard to this clone: This CDR3 is also generated by other DNA sequences in the sample. This chain uses TRBV6-5 with TRBJ1-5, with D possibly being TRBD1 (5 bases). The germline gives CDR1 MNHEY, CDR2 SVGAGI. Trimming left V 2 bases short and J 7 bases short, with 9 bases between. The CDR3 has 13 residues. The CDR3 here is CASSYGGGQPQHF. As DNA, the CDR3 is TGTGCCAGCAGTTACGGGGGGGGGCAGCCCCAGCATTTT.

The V call is TRBV9, the J call TRBJ2-1, with TRBD2 identical over 7 bases. The CDR3 runs to 17 residues. The ends lost 4 bases at V and 8 bases at J; junction bases unmatched: 18. Looked up from germline, CDR1 is SGDLS and CDR2 is YYNGEE. The CDR3 loop reads CASSTGPGLTVLDEQFF. CDR3 nucleotide sequence: TGTGCCAGCAGCACCGGTCCGGGACTAACAGTTTTGGATGAGCAGTTCTTC.

The rearrangement uses TRBV19 and TRBJ2-3; D gene uncertain. Germline-derived CDR1 and CDR2 are LNHDA and SQIVND (reference sequence). This CDR3 is 15 amino acids long. Trimming removed 5 bases from V and 1 base from J, with 13 bases in between. Here the CDR3 DNA reads TGTGCCAGTAGTTCAGTTAGGGCTGGCACAGATACGCAGTATTTT. Translated, it gives CASSSVRAGTDTQYF.

The chain has TRBV4-1 and TRBJ1-2; perhaps TRBD1 as D (5 bases). Trimming took 4 bases from V and 0 from J, leaving 15 bases between them. The CDR3 is 16 residues long. CDR1 and CDR2 (germline): MGHRA, YSYEKL. Here the CDR3 reads CASSLPGWDPNYGYTF. The CDR3 coding sequence is TGCGCCAGCAGCCTCCCGGGGTGGGACCCTAACTATGGCTACACCTTC.

The J gene is TRBJ2-3, the V gene TRBV2, with 8 bases matching TRBD2. The V segment lost 9 bases and the J segment 1 base; nucleotides outside the gene matches: 6. The CDR3 contains 14 residues. CDR1 is SNHLY, CDR2 FYNNEI, per germline. This CDR3 reads CARTGTRGTDTQYF. CDR3 sequence (DNA): TGTGCCAGAACCGGGACTAGGGGCACAGATACGCAGTATTTT.

The rearrangement links TRBV7-2 to TRBJ1-2; 8 nucleotides agree with TRBD1. The V gene end was trimmed by 5 bases and the J gene end by 7 bases; junction bases not matched to a gene: 9. CDR3 length: 14 residues. CDR1 SGHTA and CDR2 FQGNSA come from the germline V gene. The CDR3 nucleotides read TGTGCCAGCAGCGCCCGGGACAGGAGTTTTGGCTACACCTTC. This codes for CASSARDRSFGYTF. The complete variable domain, with remaining parts taken from reference TRBV7-2 and TRBJ1-2, reads GAGVSQSPSNKVTEKGKDVELRCDPISGHTALYWYRQSLGQGLEFLIYFQGNSAPDKSGLPSDRFSAERTGGSVSTLTIQRTQQEDSAVYLCASSARDRSFGYTFGSGTRLTVV.

The chain is built from TRBV14 and TRBJ1-1; D remains unclear. Trimming took off 0 bases at V and 1 base at J, with 9 bases between the two ends. Looked up from germline, CDR1 is SGHDN and CDR2 is FVKESK. CDR3 length: 15 residues. CDR3 protein: CASSQDPNRNTEAFF. CDR3 in DNA: TGTGCCAGCAGCCAAGATCCGAATAGGAACACTGAAGCTTTCTTT.

The chain carries TRBV5-5 and TRBJ2-5; unclear D gene. The germline V and J ends were trimmed by 3 bases and 5 bases, with 14 bases remaining between them. The CDR3 totals 14 residues. CDR1 SGHKS and CDR2 YYEKEE come from the germline V gene (reference sequence). CDR3 sequence: CASSWDWVLETQYF. In DNA form, the CDR3 reads TGTGCCAGCAGCTGGGATTGGGTGTTGGAGACCCAGTACTTC.

With respect to this clone: Other DNA sequences in this sample translate to the same CDR3. The J gene is TRBJ1-4, the V gene TRBV5-1; no reliable D call. Germline CDR1 is SGHRS and CDR2 is YFSETQ. The CDR3 is 15 residues long. The ends were cut back, 0 bases at V and 4 bases at J, with 10 bases in the middle. DNA of the CDR3: TGCGCCAGCAGCTTGGGCCAGGTCCTTAATGAAAAACTGTTTTTT. Protein product: CASSLGQVLNEKLFF.

The V call is TRBV5-1, the J call TRBJ1-5, with a tentative D call TRBD1 (6 bases). Germline V lookup: CDR1 SGHRS, CDR2 YFSETQ. V lost 3 bases to trimming and J lost 7 bases, with 14 bases between them. CDR3 length: 14 amino acids. CDR3 nucleotide sequence: TGCGCCAGCAGCTCCGGGGGGCGGGAGCAGCCCCAGCATTTT. This translates into CASSSGGREQPQHF.

The J gene is TRBJ1-4, the V gene TRBV5-1; tentative D call: TRBD1 (5 bases). Per the germline V gene, CDR1 is SGHRS and CDR2 is YFSETQ. V lost 4 bases to trimming and J lost 3 bases, with 13 bases between them. The CDR3 is 15 amino acids. The CDR3 sequence is CASSIGGDPNEKLFF. The DNA of the CDR3 is TGCGCCAGCAGCATTGGTGGGGACCCTAATGAAAAACTGTTTTTT.

The chain has TRBV5-6 and TRBJ1-2; the D is unclear. The V gene lost 1 base and the J gene lost 7 bases, with 8 bases spanning the gap. The V gene's germline CDR1 is SGHDT and CDR2 YYEEEE. The CDR3 contains 12 residues. In DNA, the CDR3 is TGTGCCAGCAGCTTGACCAATGGTGGCTACACCTTC. Translating gives CASSLTNGGYTF.

On this clone: Within the sample, other DNA sequences also encode this same CDR3. The chain couples TRBV5-1 to TRBJ2-7; D not resolved. The length of the CDR3 is 14 residues. Trimming took off 0 bases at V and 2 bases at J, with 9 bases between the two ends. Germline V lookup: CDR1 SGHRS, CDR2 YFSETQ. The CDR3 DNA is TGCGCCAGCAGCTTGGGGTTGGCTACCTACGAGCAGTACTTC. Residues: CASSLGLATYEQYF.

With respect to this clone: This specimen includes other DNA sequences encoding the same CDR3. The CDR3 nucleotides read TGTGCCAGCAGTTCTGGGCAGAACACCGGGGAGCTGTTTTTT. Translating it yields CASSSGQNTGELFF. V gene TRBV28 combines with J gene TRBJ2-2; D is unclear. From germline, CDR1 is MDHEN and CDR2 SYDVKM. V was cut by 4 bases and J by 1 base, with 7 bases left in between. CDR3 length: 14 residues. The complete variable domain, with remaining parts taken from reference TRBV28 and TRBJ2-2, reads DVKVTQSSRYLVKRTGEKVFLECVQDMDHENMFWYRQDPGLGLRLIYFSYDVKMKEKGDIPEGYSVSREKKERFSLILESASTNQTSMYLCASSSGQNTGELFFGEGSRLTVL.

V gene TRBV30 combines with J gene TRBJ1-4, with D unclear. The CDR3 is 12 residues long. The germline V gene has CDR1 GTSNPN and CDR2 SVGIG (reference sequence). Trimming cost V 3 bases and J 6 bases, with 8 bases left between them. CDR3 coding DNA: TGTGCCTGGAGCGGTAATGATGAAAAACTGTTTTTT. Translation: CAWSGNDEKLFF.

The chain uses TRBV28 and TRBJ2-7; 9 bases line up with TRBD1. Per the germline V gene, CDR1 is MDHEN and CDR2 is SYDVKM. The ends lost 5 bases at V and 3 bases at J; junction bases unmatched: 11. This CDR3 has 16 residues. As DNA, the CDR3 is TGTGCCAGCAGTGGTACTGGGACAGGGAAATTCTACGAGCAGTACTTC. This sequence encodes CASSGTGTGKFYEQYF.

J is TRBJ1-1 and V is TRBV5-1; no definite D call. Between the trimmed V and J ends, which lost 0 bases and 3 bases, there was a span of 15 bases. The CDR3 covers 16 residues. Germline CDR1 reads SGHRS; CDR2 reads YFSETQ. The CDR3 region is CASSLGDPFRDTEAFF. The CDR3 DNA reads as TGCGCCAGCAGCTTGGGCGATCCTTTCCGGGACACTGAAGCTTTCTTT.

J is TRBJ1-2 and V is TRBV28; a weak D match, TRBD1 (5 bases). V was trimmed by 2 bases and J by 5 bases, leaving 9 bases between them. The germline V gene has CDR1 MDHEN and CDR2 SYDVKM. The CDR3 has 13 amino acids. CDR3 in amino acids: CASSLKGEYGYTF. The CDR3 coding sequence is TGTGCCAGCAGTTTAAAAGGGGAGTATGGCTACACCTTC.

The chain combines TRBV9 with TRBJ2-7; 7 bases line up with TRBD2. J was trimmed by 2 bases and V by 8 bases; bases with no gene match: 19. This CDR3 region has 17 residues. Germline V gene data show CDR1 as SGDLS and CDR2 as YYNGEE. For the CDR3, the DNA is TGTGCCAGTGGGAGGGGACTACCTCCCTCAGACCCCTACGAGCAGTACTTC. Its translation is CASGRGLPPSDPYEQYF.

The J gene is TRBJ1-1, the V gene TRBV28; no clear D gene. Germline CDR1 is MDHEN and CDR2 is SYDVKM. This CDR3 spans 12 amino acids. Trimming removed 4 bases at V and 10 bases at J, with 13 bases between. CDR3 DNA: TGTGCCAGCAGTTCTCAGACGGGGAGAGCTTTCTTT. Protein product: CASSSQTGRAFF.

For this clone: Other DNA sequences in this sample translate to the same CDR3. The chain carries TRBV5-4 and TRBJ1-3, with D tentatively TRBD1 (6 bases). CDR3 length: 16 amino acids. Deletions cut 4 bases from V and 1 base from J, with 15 bases between. Looked up from germline, CDR1 is SGHNT and CDR2 is YYREEE (reference sequence). In DNA form, the CDR3 reads TGTGCCAGCAGCCTGGGCCCAGGGGTATCTGGAAACACCATATATTTT. Translation: CASSLGPGVSGNTIYF.

The rearrangement joins TRBV28 to TRBJ2-7; tentatively, D is TRBD1 (5 bases). Germline V lookup: CDR1 MDHEN, CDR2 SYDVKM. Between the trimmed V and J ends, which lost 7 bases and 3 bases, there was a span of 10 bases. The CDR3 is made up of 12 amino acids. This chain's CDR3 is CASTSGIYEQYF. CDR3 DNA: TGTGCCAGCACCTCAGGGATCTACGAGCAGTACTTC.

The chain joins TRBV18 to TRBJ2-3, with D perhaps TRBD1 or TRBD2 (5 bases each). The CDR3 has 16 amino acids. The V gene's germline CDR1 is KGHSH and CDR2 LQKENI. V was clipped by 0 bases and J by 0 bases, with 10 bases between them. CDR3 sequence: CASSPPRGLSTDTQYF. The CDR3 DNA sequence: TGTGCCAGCTCACCACCACGGGGCCTTAGCACAGATACGCAGTATTTT.

The chain has TRBV28 and TRBJ2-1, with 13 bases identical to TRBD2. The V and J ends lost 5 bases and 15 bases, in that order; junction bases with no gene match: 10. Germline V gives CDR1 MDHEN, CDR2 SYDVKM. CDR3 length: 14 residues. CDR3 residues: CASSLGLAGVGRFF. CDR3 nucleotide sequence: TGTGCCAGCAGTCTCGGACTAGCGGGAGTTGGACGGTTCTTC.